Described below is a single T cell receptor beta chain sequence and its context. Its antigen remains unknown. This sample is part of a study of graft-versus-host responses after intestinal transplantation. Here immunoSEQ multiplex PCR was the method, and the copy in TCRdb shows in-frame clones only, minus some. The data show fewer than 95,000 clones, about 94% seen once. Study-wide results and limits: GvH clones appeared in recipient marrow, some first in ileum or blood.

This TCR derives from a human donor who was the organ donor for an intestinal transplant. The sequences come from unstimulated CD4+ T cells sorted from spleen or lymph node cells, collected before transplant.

The CDR3 DNA reads TGTGCAAGTCGCTCCATCCGGGGGAGGGGTGACCGTGGCTACACCTTC. This codes for CASRSIRGRGDRGYTF. The chain uses TRBV12-2 and TRBJ1-2. TRBV12-2 is a pseudogene segment. CDR3 length: 16 amino acids.